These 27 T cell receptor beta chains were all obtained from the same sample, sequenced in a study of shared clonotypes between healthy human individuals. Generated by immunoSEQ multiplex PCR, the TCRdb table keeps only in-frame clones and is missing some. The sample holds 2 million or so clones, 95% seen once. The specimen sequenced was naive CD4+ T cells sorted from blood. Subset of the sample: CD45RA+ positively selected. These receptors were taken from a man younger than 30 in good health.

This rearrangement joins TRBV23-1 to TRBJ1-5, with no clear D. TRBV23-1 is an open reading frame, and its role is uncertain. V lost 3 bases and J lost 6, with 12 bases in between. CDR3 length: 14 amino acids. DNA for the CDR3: TGCGCCAGCAGTCAGAGCCTGAGGGCTCAGCCCCAGCATTTT. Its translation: CASSQSLRAQPQHF.

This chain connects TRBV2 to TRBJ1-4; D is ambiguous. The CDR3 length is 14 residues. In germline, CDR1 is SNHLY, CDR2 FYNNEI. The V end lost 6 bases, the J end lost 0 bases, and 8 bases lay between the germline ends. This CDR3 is CASSKPPTNEKLFF. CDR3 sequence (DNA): TGTGCCAGCAGCAAGCCCCCAACTAATGAAAAACTGTTTTTT.

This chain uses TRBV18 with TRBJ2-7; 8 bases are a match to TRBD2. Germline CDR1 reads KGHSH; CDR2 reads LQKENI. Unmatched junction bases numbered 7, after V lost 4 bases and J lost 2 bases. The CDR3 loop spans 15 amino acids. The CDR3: CASSRSAGGPYEQYF. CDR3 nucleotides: TGTGCCAGCTCACGGTCTGCGGGAGGCCCCTACGAGCAGTACTTC.

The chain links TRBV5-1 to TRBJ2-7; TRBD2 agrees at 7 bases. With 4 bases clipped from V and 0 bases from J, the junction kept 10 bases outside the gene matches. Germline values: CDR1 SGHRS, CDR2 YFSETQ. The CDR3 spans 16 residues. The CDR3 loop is CASSPTTGGSSYEQYF. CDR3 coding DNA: TGCGCCAGCAGCCCCACGACCGGCGGGAGCTCCTACGAGCAGTACTTC.

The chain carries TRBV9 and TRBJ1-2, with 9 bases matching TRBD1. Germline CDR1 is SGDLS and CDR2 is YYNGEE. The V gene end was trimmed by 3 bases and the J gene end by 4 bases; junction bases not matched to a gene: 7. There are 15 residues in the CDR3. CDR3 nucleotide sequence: TGTGCCAGCAGCGAACAGGGGGCGCCAGGCTATGGCTACACCTTC. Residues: CASSEQGAPGYGYTF.

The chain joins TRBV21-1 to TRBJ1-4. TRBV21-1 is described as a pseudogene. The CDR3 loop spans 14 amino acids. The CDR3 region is CASSNSMPREKLFF. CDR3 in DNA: TGTGCCAGCAGCAACTCCATGCCCCGTGAAAAACTGTTTTTT.

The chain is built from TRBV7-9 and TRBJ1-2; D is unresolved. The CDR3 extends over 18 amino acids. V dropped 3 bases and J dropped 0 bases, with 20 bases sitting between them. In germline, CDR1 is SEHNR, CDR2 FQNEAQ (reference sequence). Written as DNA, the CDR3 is TGTGCCAGCAGCTTTACCCAGCCAAGGGCGTTCACTAACTATGGCTACACCTTC. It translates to CASSFTQPRAFTNYGYTF.

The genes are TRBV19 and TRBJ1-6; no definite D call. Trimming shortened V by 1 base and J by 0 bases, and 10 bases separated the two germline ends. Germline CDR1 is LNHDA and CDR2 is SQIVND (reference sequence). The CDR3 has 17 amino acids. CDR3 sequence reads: CASSIGLQSSYNSPLHF. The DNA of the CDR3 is TGTGCCAGTAGTATAGGACTGCAGAGCTCCTATAATTCACCCCTCCACTTT.

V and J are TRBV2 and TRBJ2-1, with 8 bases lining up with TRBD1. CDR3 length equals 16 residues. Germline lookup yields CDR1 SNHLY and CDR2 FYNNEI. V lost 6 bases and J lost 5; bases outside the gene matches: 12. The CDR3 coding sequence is TGTGCCAGCAGAGGCATCGGGACAGGCCGCGACAATGAGCAGTTCTTC. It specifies CASRGIGTGRDNEQFF. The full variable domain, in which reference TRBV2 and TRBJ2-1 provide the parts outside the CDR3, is EPEVTQTPSHQVTQMGQEVILRCVPISNHLYFYWYRQILGQKVEFLVSFYNNEISEKSEIFDDQFSVERPDGSNFTLKIRSTKLEDSAMYFCASRGIGTGRDNEQFFGPGTRLTVL.

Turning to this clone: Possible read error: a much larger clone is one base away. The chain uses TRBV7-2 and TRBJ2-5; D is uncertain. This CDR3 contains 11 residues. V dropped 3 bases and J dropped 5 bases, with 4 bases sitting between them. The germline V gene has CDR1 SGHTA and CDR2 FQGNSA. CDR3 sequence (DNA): TGTGCCAGCAGCTTCACGGAGACCCAGTACTTC. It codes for CASSFTETQYF.

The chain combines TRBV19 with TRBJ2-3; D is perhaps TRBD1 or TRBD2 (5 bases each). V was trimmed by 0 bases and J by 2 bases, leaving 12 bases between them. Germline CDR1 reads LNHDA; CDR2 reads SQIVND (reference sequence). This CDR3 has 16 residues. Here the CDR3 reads CASSIETLGDTDTQYF. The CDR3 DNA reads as TGTGCCAGTAGTATAGAGACCCTGGGGGACACAGATACGCAGTATTTT.

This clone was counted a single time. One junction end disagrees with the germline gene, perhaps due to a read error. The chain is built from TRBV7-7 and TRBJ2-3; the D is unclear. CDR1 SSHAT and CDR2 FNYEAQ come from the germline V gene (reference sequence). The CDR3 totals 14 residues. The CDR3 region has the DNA TGTGCTAGCAGCTTACAAGGGCGCACAGATACGCAGTATTTT. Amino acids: CASSLQGRTDTQYF.

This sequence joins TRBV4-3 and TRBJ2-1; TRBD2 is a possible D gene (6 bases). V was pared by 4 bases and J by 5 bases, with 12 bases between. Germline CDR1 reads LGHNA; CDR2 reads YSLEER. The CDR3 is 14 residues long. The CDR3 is CASSLESGDNEQFF. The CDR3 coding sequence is TGCGCCAGCAGCCTCGAGTCGGGAGACAATGAGCAGTTCTTC.

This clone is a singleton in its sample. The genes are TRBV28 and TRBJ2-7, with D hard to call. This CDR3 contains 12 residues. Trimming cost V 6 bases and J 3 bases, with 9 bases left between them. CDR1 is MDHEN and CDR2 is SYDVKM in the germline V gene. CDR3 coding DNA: TGTGCCAGCAGCTACTCCATCTACGAGCAGTACTTC. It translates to CASSYSIYEQYF.

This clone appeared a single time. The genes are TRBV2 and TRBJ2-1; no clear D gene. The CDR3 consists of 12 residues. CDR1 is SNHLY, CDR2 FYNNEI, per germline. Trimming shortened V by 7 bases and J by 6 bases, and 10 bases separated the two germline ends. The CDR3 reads CASTPGFNEQFF. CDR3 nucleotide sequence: TGTGCCAGCACTCCGGGCTTCAATGAGCAGTTCTTC.

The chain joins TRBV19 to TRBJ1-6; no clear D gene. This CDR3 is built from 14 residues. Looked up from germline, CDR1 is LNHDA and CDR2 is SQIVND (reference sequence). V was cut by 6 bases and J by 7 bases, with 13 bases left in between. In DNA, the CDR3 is TGTGCCAGTAGCGTGTTTGGAGGAAATTCACCCCTCCACTTT. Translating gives CASSVFGGNSPLHF.

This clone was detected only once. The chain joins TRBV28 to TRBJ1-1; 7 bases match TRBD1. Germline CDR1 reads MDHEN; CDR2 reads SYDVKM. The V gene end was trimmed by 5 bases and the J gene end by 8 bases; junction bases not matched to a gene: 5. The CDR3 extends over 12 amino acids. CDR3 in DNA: TGTGCCAGCAGTGCAGACAGGGCCGAAGCTTTCTTT. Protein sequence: CASSADRAEAFF.

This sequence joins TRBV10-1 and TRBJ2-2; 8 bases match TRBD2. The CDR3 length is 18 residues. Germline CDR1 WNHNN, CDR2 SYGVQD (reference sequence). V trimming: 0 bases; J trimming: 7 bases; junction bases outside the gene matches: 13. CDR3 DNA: TGCGCCAGCAGTGAGTCGGGCGGAACTAGCGGACTCCTCGGGGAGCTGTTTTTT. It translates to CASSESGGTSGLLGELFF.

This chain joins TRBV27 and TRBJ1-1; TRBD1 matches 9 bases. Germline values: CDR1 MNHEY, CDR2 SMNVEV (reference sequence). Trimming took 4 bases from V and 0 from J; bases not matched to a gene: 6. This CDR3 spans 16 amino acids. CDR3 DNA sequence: TGTGCCAGCAGTTCTCCGACAGGGGGGGTGAACACTGAAGCTTTCTTT. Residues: CASSSPTGGVNTEAFF.

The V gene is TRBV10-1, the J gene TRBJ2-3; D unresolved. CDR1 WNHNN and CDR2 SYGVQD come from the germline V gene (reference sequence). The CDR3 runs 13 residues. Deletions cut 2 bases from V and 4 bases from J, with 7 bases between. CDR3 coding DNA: TGCGCCAGCAGTGAGACCCAGGCAGATACGCAGTATTTT. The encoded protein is CASSETQADTQYF.

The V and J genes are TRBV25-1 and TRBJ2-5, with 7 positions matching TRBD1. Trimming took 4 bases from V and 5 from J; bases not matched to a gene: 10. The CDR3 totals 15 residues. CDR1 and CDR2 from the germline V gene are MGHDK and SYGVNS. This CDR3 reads CASSGPNRGGETQYF. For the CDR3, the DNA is TGTGCCAGCAGTGGACCGAACAGGGGCGGCGAGACCCAGTACTTC.

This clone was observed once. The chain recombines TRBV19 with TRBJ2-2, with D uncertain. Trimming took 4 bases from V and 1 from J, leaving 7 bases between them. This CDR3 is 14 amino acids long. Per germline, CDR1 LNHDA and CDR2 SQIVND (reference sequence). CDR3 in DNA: TGTGCCAGTAGTACGGCAGAGAACACCGGGGAGCTGTTTTTT. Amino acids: CASSTAENTGELFF.

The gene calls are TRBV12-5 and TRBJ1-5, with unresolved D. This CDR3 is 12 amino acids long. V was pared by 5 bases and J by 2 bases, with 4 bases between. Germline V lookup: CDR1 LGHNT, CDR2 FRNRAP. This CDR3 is CASGQGNQPQHF. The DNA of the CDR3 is TGTGCTAGTGGTCAGGGCAATCAGCCCCAGCATTTT.

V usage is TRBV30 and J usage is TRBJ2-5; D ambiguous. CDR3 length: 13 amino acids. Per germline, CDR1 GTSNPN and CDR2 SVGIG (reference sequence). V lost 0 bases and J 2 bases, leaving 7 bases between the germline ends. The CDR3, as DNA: TGTGCCTGGAGTGTTGTGCAGCAAGAGACCCAGTACTTC. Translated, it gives CAWSVVQQETQYF.

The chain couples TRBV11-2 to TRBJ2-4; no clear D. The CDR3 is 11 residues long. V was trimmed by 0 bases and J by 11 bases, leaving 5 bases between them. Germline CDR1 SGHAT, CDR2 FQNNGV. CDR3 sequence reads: CASSLEVVQYF. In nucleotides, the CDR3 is TGTGCCAGCAGCTTAGAAGTTGTTCAGTACTTC.

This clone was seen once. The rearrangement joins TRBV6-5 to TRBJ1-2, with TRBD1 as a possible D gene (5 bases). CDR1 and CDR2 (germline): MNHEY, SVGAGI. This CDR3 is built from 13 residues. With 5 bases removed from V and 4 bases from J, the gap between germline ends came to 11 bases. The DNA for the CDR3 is TGTGCCAGCAGTAATACAGGTGTCTATGGCTACACCTTC. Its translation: CASSNTGVYGYTF.

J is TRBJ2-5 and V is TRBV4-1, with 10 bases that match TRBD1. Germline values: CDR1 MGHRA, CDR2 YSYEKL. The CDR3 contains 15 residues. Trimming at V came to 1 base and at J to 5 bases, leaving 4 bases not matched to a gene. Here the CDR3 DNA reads TGCGCCAGCAGCCAAGCGGGACAGGGGATGGAGACCCAGTACTTC. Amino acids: CASSQAGQGMETQYF.